The 23 T cell receptor beta chains presented below share a single source sample, sequenced in a study of T cell changes during pregnancy in multiple sclerosis. Assay: immunoSEQ multiplex PCR; the TCRdb copy retains only in-frame clones and omits some. The sample shows 51,000 or so clones, 93% of them seen only once. The specimen was peripheral blood, collected in the second trimester of pregnancy. The receptors shown here come from a female donor with multiple sclerosis, enrolled in a pregnancy study.

This clone has just one count. The junction shows a germline mismatch at one end, possibly a read error. The chain has TRBV5-4 and TRBJ2-7; D call uncertain. CDR3 length equals 11 residues. Germline V lookup: CDR1 SGHNT, CDR2 YYREEE (reference sequence). Here the CDR3 DNA reads TGTGCCGGCAGCTTGCAAAACGAGCAGTACTTC. This gives the protein CAGSLQNEQYF. The whole variable domain, remainder taken from reference TRBV5-4 and TRBJ2-7, is ETGVTQSPTHLIKTRGQQVTLRCSSQSGHNTVSWYQQALGQGPQFIFQYYREEENGRGNFPPRFSGLQFPNYSSELNVNALELDDSALYLCAGSLQNEQYFGPGTRLTVT.

In the case of this clone: Other DNA sequences in the same sample also yield this CDR3. DNA of the CDR3: TGTGCCAGCAGCTTAGCGAGAGGAAACACCGGGGAGCTGTTTTTT. This gives the protein CASSLARGNTGELFF. V is TRBV7-9 and J is TRBJ2-2; no firm D call. There are 15 residues in the CDR3. Germline V gene data show CDR1 as SEHNR and CDR2 as FQNEAQ (reference sequence). Trimming shortened V by 0 bases and J by 2 bases, and 7 bases separated the two germline ends. The entire variable domain, with the rest obtained from reference TRBV7-9 and TRBJ2-2, is as follows: DTGVSQNPRHKITKRGQNVTFRCDPISEHNRLYWYRQTLGQGPEFLTYFQNEAQLEKSRLLSDRFSAERPKGSFSTLEIQRTEQGDSAMYLCASSLARGNTGELFFGEGSRLTVL.

J is TRBJ2-5 and V is TRBV5-1; D call uncertain. Trimming took 3 bases from V and 5 from J, leaving 8 bases between them. In germline, CDR1 is SGHRS, CDR2 YFSETQ. CDR3 length equals 12 residues. The CDR3 reads CASSSELETQYF. The CDR3 bases are TGCGCCAGCAGCTCCGAACTGGAGACCCAGTACTTC.

The chain employs TRBV27 and TRBJ2-3, with D hard to call. Deletions cut 4 bases from V and 0 bases from J, with 11 bases between. The length of the CDR3 is 15 residues. Germline CDR1 MNHEY, CDR2 SMNVEV (reference sequence). CDR3 in DNA: TGTGCCAGCAGTTCCCCTACCGATAGCACAGATACGCAGTATTTT. It yields the protein CASSSPTDSTDTQYF.

This clone was observed once. The CDR3 spells CASSWGLAGGPYEQYF. The CDR3 DNA follows: TGTGCCAGCAGCTGGGGACTAGCGGGAGGGCCTTACGAGCAGTACTTC. The V gene is TRBV7-3, the J gene TRBJ2-7; 16 positions match TRBD2. This CDR3 spans 16 amino acids. The V and J ends lost 4 bases and 4 bases, in that order; junction bases with no gene match: 4. Germline-derived CDR1 and CDR2 are SGHTA and FQGTGA.

The V gene is TRBV15, the J gene TRBJ1-5; no reliable D call. The CDR3 is 13 residues long. The ends were cut back, 1 base at V and 4 bases at J, with 5 bases in the middle. In germline, CDR1 is LNHNV, CDR2 YYDKDF (reference sequence). This chain's CDR3 is CATSRAANQPQHF. For the CDR3, the DNA is TGTGCCACCAGCAGAGCCGCGAATCAGCCCCAGCATTTT.

V is TRBV28 and J is TRBJ1-4; 7 bases fit TRBD1. Germline lookup yields CDR1 MDHEN and CDR2 SYDVKM. V was pared by 5 bases and J by 8 bases, with 5 bases of the junction left unmatched. This CDR3 spans 13 amino acids. The CDR3 region has the DNA TGTGCCAGCAGTAGGGGGCAGGGGGAAAAACTGTTTTTT. Amino acids: CASSRGQGEKLFF.

V and J are TRBV9 and TRBJ1-4; D gene uncertain. With 0 bases removed from V and 8 bases from J, the gap between germline ends came to 11 bases. Germline CDR1 SGDLS, CDR2 YYNGEE. The CDR3 totals 14 residues. CDR3 nucleotide sequence: TGTGCCAGCAGCGTAGGGGTTGGAGGAGAAAAACTGTTTTTT. Encoded protein: CASSVGVGGEKLFF.

This chain uses TRBV7-2 with TRBJ2-7, with 12 positions matching TRBD2. The CDR3 spans 16 residues. Germline V gives CDR1 SGHTA, CDR2 FQGNSA. Trimming took 5 bases from V and 3 from J; bases not matched to a gene: 8. The CDR3 nucleotides read TGTGCCAGCAGCCGGCCGACTAGCGGGAGCCTCTACGAGCAGTACTTC. Its protein product is CASSRPTSGSLYEQYF.

This chain uses TRBV19 with TRBJ2-2; 9 nucleotides match TRBD2. The CDR3 spans 15 residues. Germline CDR1 LNHDA, CDR2 SQIVND (reference sequence). The trim removed 9 bases at V and 3 bases at J, leaving 8 bases unmatched. CDR3 residues: CASASGEADTGELFF. DNA of the CDR3: TGTGCCAGCGCTAGCGGGGAGGCTGACACCGGGGAGCTGTTTTTT.

This clone has just one count. The V and J genes are TRBV28 and TRBJ2-5; 8 bases align to TRBD1. Losses at the gene ends were 2 bases for V and 9 bases for J; bases not matched to a gene: 8. The CDR3 consists of 14 residues. Germline values: CDR1 MDHEN, CDR2 SYDVKM. The CDR3 protein is CASSLQGAPGAQYF. DNA of the CDR3: TGTGCCAGCAGTTTACAGGGGGCCCCCGGGGCCCAGTACTTC.

The J gene is TRBJ2-1, the V gene TRBV28, with D possibly matching TRBD2 (5 bases). The germline CDR1 and CDR2 sequences are MDHEN and SYDVKM. The CDR3 runs 12 residues. Trimming pared 5 bases from V and 8 bases from J, leaving 10 bases between. CDR3 nucleotides: TGTGCCAGCAGTCCTTGGACTGATGAGCAGTTCTTC. Translation gives CASSPWTDEQFF.

This clone has only one observation. The CDR3 is CASSEARQQPQHF. The CDR3 region has the DNA TGTGCCAGCAGTGAAGCCCGACAGCAGCCCCAGCATTTT. The V gene is TRBV6-1, the J gene TRBJ1-5, with D maybe TRBD1 (5 bases). This CDR3 spans 13 amino acids. Germline V lookup: CDR1 MNHNS, CDR2 SASEGT. Trimming took 0 bases from V and 7 from J, leaving 7 bases between them.

This chain uses TRBV5-6 with TRBJ2-5; TRBD2 matches 10 bases. Looked up from germline, CDR1 is SGHDT and CDR2 is YYEEEE. V was clipped by 5 bases and J by 2 bases; unmatched bases: 9. The CDR3 length is 16 residues. CDR3: CASSVRGTSEQETQYF. The DNA of the CDR3 is TGTGCCAGCAGTGTAAGGGGGACTAGCGAGCAAGAGACCCAGTACTTC.

The J gene is TRBJ2-5, the V gene TRBV14, with D maybe TRBD2 (5 bases). V was trimmed by 3 bases and J by 4 bases, leaving 15 bases between them. This CDR3 spans 15 amino acids. Looked up from germline, CDR1 is SGHDN and CDR2 is FVKESK. This CDR3 reads CASSHAGSRGETQYF. Here the CDR3 DNA reads TGTGCCAGCAGCCACGCCGGGTCTCGGGGAGAGACCCAGTACTTC.

In this sample, this clone turned up once. This chain uses TRBV7-9 with TRBJ2-1, with a possible D match to TRBD2 (5 bases). Trimming cost V 1 base and J 2 bases, with 15 bases left between them. The CDR3 is 17 residues long. Germline V gene data show CDR1 as SEHNR and CDR2 as FQNEAQ (reference sequence). This CDR3 is CASSLVVGAAPYNEQFF. The CDR3 region has the DNA TGTGCCAGCAGCTTAGTTGTAGGAGCGGCCCCCTACAATGAGCAGTTCTTC.

The chain combines TRBV7-9 with TRBJ2-1, with TRBD2 identical over 10 bases. Germline lookup yields CDR1 SEHNR and CDR2 FQNEAQ (reference sequence). The CDR3 is 15 amino acids. Losses at the gene ends were 4 bases for V and 5 bases for J; bases not matched to a gene: 5. Written as DNA, the CDR3 is TGTGCCAGCAGCTCCCTAGCGGGAGCGAACAATGAGCAGTTCTTC. This sequence encodes CASSSLAGANNEQFF.

J is TRBJ2-7 and V is TRBV5-4, with TRBD2 identical over 7 bases. Germline lookup yields CDR1 SGHNT and CDR2 YYREEE (reference sequence). Losses at the gene ends were 4 bases for V and 2 bases for J; bases not matched to a gene: 6. This CDR3 contains 14 residues. CDR3 DNA: TGTGCCAGCAGCGCCCGACTAGCTACCTACGAGCAGTACTTC. Protein: CASSARLATYEQYF.

V is TRBV11-3 and J is TRBJ2-5; TRBD2 is a possible D gene (7 bases). CDR3 length: 19 amino acids. Deletions cut 2 bases from V and 4 bases from J, with 26 bases between. Germline-derived CDR1 and CDR2 are SGHNT and YENEEA. CDR3 loop: CASSLKAAGIAGRGETQYF. CDR3 DNA sequence: TGTGCCAGCAGCTTAAAGGCGGCCGGGATAGCGGGCAGGGGAGAGACCCAGTACTTC.

CDR3 DNA sequence: TGTGCCAGCAGCTTGGCTCCCGGCAGGGGACTAGGTGCAGATACGCAGTATTTT. Translating it yields CASSLAPGRGLGADTQYF. The chain carries TRBV5-4 and TRBJ2-3, with 8 bases matching TRBD2. CDR1 is SGHNT, CDR2 YYREEE, per germline (reference sequence). This CDR3 is built from 18 residues. Trimming at V came to 0 bases and at J to 4 bases, leaving 13 bases not matched to a gene.

V gene TRBV14 combines with J gene TRBJ2-3, with 13 bases that match TRBD2. The CDR3 runs to 14 residues. V shed 4 bases, J shed 8 bases, and the junction held 3 bases outside the gene matches. The germline V gene has CDR1 SGHDN and CDR2 FVKESK. Written as DNA, the CDR3 is TGTGCCAGCAGCCGGACTAGCGGGAGCCGTACGCAGTATTTT. Its translation: CASSRTSGSRTQYF.

The rearrangement joins TRBV7-3 to TRBJ2-3; 12 bases match TRBD2. J gave up 5 bases and V 5 bases, and 2 bases lay outside the gene matches. Germline CDR1 is SGHTA and CDR2 is FQGTGA. The CDR3 contains 14 residues. The CDR3 loop reads CASSQGLAGDTQYF. DNA of the CDR3: TGTGCCAGCAGCCAGGGACTAGCGGGAGATACGCAGTATTTT.

The rearrangement uses TRBV7-9 and TRBJ2-7; TRBD2 agrees at 10 bases. CDR1 and CDR2 (germline): SEHNR, FQNEAQ (reference sequence). After removal of 6 bases from V and 3 bases from J, the junction contained 2 bases not matched to a gene. The CDR3 consists of 13 residues. The CDR3 nucleotides read TGTGCCAGCAGACTAGCGGGGAACTACGAGCAGTACTTC. As protein: CASRLAGNYEQYF.